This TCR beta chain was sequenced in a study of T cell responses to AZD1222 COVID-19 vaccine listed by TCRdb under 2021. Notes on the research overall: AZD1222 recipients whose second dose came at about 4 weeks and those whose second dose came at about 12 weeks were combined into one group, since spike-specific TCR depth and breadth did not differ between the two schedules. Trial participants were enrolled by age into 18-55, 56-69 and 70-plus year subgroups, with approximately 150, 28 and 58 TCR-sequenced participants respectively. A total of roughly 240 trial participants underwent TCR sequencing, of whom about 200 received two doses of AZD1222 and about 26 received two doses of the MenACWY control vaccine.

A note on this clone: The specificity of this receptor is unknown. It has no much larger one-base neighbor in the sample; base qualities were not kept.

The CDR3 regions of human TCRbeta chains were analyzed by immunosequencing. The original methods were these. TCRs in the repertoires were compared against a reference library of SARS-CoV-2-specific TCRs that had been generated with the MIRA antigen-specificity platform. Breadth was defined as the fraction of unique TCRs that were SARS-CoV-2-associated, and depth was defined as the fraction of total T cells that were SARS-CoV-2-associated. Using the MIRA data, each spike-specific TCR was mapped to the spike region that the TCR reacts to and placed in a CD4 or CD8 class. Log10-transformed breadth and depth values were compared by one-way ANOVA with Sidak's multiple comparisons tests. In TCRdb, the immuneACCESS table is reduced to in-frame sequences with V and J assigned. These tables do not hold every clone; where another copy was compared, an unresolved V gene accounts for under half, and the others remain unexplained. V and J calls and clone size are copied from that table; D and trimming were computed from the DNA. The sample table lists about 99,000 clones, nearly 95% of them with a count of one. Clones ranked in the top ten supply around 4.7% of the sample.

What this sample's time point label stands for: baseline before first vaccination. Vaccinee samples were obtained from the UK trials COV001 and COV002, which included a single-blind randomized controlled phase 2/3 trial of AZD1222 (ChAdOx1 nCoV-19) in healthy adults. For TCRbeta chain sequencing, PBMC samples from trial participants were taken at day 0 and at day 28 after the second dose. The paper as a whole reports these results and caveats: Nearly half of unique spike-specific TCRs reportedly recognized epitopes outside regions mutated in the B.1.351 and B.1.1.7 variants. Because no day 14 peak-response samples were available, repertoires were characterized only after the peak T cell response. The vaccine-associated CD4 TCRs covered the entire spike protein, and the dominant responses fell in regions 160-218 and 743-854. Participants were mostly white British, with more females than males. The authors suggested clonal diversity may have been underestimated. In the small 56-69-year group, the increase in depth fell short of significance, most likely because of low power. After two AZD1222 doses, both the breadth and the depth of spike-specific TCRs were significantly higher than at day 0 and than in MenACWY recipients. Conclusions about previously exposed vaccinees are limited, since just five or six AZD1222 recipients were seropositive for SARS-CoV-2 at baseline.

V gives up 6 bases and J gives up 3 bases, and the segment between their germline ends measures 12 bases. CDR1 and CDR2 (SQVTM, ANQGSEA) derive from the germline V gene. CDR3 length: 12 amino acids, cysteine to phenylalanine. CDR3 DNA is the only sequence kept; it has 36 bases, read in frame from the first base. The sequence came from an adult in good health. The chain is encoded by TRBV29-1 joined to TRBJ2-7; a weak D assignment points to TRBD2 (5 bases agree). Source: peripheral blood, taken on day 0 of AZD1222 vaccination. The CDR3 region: CSVAGIHYEQYF. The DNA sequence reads TGCAGCGTGGCCGGGATACACTACGAGCAGTACTTC.